This T cell receptor (beta chain) emerged from a study of cytomegalovirus exposure and HLA in healthy donors. Overall study: An early release of data contained around 80 million unique TCRs, which came from HLA-typed donors.

Germline trimming cut 0 bases from V and 4 bases from J; bases unmatched to any gene: 3. CDR3 length: 14 amino acids. The germline V gene encodes CDR1 SGHDT and CDR2 YYEEEE. Notes on this clone: Its specificity is unknown.

The PCR employed 60 Vbeta primers together with 13 Jbeta primers. Method: immunoSEQ multiplex PCR; TCRdb's copy keeps in-frame clones and lacks some. The sample records about 170,000 clones, around 68% being singletons. The study's findings and limits: Most observed TCR sequences were rare, whereas some public TCRs were detected in many donors. Earlier findings revealed that most TCR beta V segments proved productive either about 90% or about 30% of the time.

The TCR comes from a middle-aged man in good health and CMV-seronegative. The chain combines TRBV5-6 with TRBJ2-5; 7 bases match TRBD1. The specimen was PBMCs. In DNA form, the CDR3 reads TGTGCCAGCAGCTTGGAAGGGGGCGTAGAGACCCAGTACTTC. Its protein is CASSLEGGVETQYF.